This T cell receptor beta chain originates from a study of identical twins' blood T cells. Note on this clonotype: The antigen is not known.

V gave up 4 bases and J gave up 2 bases, with 23 bases separating them. CDR1 is SQVTM and CDR2 is ANQGSEA in the germline V gene. The CDR3 is made up of 17 amino acids. Study observations and caveats: Out-of-frame TCRbeta clonotypes reportedly had markedly more similar V usage in twins than unrelated donors. Shared CDR3 clonotype counts tracked mainly the product of cloneset sizes.

TCRdb re-called the 5' RACE reads through MiXCR, storing one row per CDR3 protein. The repertoire consists of 350,000 to 400,000 distinct CDR3 sequences, with roughly 30% occurring once and the leading ten covering roughly 5.5%. The rearrangement joins TRBV29-1 to TRBJ1-1; maybe TRBD1 (5 bases). Source material: PBMCs. This clonotype was obtained from a woman between 18 and 50 years old in good health. CDR3 loop: CSVGVVGRVVGNTEAFF. The CDR3 region has the DNA TGCAGCGTTGGGGTTGTGGGCAGGGTGGTTGGAAACACTGAAGCTTTCTTT. Filled out from reference TRBV29-1 and TRBJ1-1, the complete variable domain reads SAVISQKPSRDICQRGTSLTIQCQVDSQVTMMFWYRQQPGQSLTLIATANQGSEATYESGFVIDKFPISRPNLTFSTLTVSNMSPEDSSIYLCSVGVVGRVVGNTEAFFGQGTRLTVV.